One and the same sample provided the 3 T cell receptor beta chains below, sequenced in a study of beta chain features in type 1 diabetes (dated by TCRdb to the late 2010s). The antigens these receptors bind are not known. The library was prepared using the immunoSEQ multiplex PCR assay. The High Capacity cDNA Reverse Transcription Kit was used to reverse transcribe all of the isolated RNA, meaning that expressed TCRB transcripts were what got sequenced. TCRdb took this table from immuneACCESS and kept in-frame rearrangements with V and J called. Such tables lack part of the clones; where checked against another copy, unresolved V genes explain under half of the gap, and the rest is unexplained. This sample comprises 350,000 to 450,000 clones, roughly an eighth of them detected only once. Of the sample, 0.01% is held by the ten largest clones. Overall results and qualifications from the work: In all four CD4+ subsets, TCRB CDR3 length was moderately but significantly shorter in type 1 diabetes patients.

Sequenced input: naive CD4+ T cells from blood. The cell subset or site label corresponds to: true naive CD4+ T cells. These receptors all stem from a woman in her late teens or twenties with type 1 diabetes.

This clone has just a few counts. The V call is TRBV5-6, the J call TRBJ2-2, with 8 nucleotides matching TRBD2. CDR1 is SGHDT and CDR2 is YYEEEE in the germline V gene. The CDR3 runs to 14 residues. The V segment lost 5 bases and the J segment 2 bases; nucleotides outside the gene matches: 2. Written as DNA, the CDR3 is TGTGCCAGCAGGCTAGCGGGTAACACCGGGGAGCTGTTTTTT. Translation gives CASRLAGNTGELFF.

The CDR3 DNA is TGCGCCAGCAGTCGAGACAGGGGGCTTGAGACCCAGTACTTC. Translation gives CASSRDRGLETQYF. This sequence joins TRBV5-1 and TRBJ2-5, with 10 nucleotides matching TRBD1. J lost 5 bases, V lost 5 bases, and 6 bases had no gene match. The CDR3 extends over 14 amino acids. Germline CDR1 and CDR2: SGHRS and YFSETQ.

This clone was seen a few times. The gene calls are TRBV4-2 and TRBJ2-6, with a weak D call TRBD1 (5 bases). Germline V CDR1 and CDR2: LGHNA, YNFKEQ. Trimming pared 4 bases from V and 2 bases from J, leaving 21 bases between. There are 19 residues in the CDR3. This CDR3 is CASSPRGVQGGPGANVLTF. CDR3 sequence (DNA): TGTGCCAGCAGCCCCCGAGGAGTCCAGGGCGGACCTGGGGCCAACGTCCTGACTTTC.